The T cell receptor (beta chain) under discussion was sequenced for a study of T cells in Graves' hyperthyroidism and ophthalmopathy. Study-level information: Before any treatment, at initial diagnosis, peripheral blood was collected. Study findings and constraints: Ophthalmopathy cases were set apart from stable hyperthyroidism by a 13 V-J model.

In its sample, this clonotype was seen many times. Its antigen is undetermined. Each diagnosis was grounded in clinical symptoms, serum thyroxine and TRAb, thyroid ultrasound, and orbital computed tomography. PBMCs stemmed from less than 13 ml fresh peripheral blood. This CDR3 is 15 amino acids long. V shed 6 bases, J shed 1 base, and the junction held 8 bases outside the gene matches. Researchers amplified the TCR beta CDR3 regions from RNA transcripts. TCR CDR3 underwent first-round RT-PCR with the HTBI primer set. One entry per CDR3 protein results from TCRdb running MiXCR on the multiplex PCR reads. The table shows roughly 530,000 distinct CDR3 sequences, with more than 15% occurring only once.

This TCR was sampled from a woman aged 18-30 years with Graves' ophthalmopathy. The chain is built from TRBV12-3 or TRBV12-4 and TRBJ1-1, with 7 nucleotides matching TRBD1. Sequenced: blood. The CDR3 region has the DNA TGTGCCAGCAGATTTAGGACAGGCTCGAACACTGAAGCTTTCTTT. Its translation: CASRFRTGSNTEAFF.